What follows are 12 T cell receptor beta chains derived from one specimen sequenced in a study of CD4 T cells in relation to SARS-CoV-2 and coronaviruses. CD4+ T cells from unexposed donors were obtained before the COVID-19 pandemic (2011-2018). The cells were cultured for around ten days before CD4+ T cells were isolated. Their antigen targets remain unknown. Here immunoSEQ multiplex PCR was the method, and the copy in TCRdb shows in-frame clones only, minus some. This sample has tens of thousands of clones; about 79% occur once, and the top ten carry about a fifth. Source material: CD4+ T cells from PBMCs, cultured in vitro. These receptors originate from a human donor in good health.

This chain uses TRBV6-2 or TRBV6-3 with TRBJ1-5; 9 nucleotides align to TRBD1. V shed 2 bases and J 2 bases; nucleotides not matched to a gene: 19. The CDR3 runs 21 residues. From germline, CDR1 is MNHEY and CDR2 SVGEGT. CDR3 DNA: TGTGCCAGCAGTTACGTTGTCGGGACAGGGAGATCTCAAGAGCGCAATCAGCCCCAGCATTTT. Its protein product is CASSYVVGTGRSQERNQPQHF.

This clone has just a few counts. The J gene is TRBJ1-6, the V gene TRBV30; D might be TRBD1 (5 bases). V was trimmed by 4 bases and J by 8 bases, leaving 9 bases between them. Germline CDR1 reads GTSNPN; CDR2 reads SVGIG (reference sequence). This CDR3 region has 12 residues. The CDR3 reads CAWTGFYSPLHF. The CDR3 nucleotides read TGTGCCTGGACAGGGTTTTATTCACCCCTCCACTTT.

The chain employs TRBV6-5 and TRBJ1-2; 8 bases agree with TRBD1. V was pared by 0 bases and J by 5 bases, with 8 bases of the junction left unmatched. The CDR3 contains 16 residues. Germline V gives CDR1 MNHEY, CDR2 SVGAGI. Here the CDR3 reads CASSYSVQGGGYGYTF. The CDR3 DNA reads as TGTGCCAGCAGTTACTCCGTACAGGGGGGCGGGTATGGCTACACCTTC.

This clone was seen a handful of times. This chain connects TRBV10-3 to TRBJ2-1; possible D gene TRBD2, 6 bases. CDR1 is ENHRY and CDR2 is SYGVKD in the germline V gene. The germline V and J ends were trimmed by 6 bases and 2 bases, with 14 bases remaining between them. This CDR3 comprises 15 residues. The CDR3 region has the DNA TGTGCCATCAGCTCCTCGACGGGGGCCTACAATGAGCAGTTCTTC. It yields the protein CAISSSTGAYNEQFF.

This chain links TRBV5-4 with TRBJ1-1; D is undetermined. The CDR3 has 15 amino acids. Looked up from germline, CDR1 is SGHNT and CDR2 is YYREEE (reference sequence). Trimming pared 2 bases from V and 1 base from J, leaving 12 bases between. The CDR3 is CASSFGRVQNTEAFF. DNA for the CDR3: TGTGCCAGCAGCTTTGGAAGGGTGCAGAACACTGAAGCTTTCTTT.

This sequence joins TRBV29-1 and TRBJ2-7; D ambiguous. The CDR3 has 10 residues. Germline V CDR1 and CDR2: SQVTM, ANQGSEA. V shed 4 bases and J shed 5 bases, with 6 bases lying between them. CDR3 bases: TGCAGCGTTGCCCGGGACGAGCAGTACTTC. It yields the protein CSVARDEQYF.

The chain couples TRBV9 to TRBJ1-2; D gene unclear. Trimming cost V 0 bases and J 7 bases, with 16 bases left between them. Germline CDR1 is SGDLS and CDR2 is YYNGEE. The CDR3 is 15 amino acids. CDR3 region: CASSVEPSGSGGYTF. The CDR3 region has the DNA TGTGCCAGCAGCGTAGAACCCTCTGGTAGTGGTGGCTACACCTTC.

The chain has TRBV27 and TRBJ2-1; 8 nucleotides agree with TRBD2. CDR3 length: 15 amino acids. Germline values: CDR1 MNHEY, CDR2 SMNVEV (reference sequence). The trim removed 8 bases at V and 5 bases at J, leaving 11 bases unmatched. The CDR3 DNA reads TGTGCCAGCTCACGCCCCGGGACTAGTCACAATGAGCAGTTCTTC. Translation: CASSRPGTSHNEQFF.

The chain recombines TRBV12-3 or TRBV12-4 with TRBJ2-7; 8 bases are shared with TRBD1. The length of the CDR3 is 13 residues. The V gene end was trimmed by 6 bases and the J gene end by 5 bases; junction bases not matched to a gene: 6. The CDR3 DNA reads TGTGCCAGCAGAATACAGGGGGATGACGAGCAGTACTTC. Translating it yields CASRIQGDDEQYF.

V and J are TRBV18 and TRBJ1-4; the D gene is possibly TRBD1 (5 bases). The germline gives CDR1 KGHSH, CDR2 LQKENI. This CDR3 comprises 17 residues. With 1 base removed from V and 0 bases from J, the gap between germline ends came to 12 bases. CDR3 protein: CASSPRGGKATNEKLFF. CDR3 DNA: TGTGCCAGCTCACCACGGGGCGGTAAAGCAACTAATGAAAAACTGTTTTTT.

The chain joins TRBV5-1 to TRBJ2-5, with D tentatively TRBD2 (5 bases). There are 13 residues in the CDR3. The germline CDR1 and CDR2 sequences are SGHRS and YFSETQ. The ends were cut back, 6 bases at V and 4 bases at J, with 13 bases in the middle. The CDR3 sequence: CASNLEGRETQYF. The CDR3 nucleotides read TGCGCCAGCAACCTAGAGGGTCGAGAGACCCAGTACTTC.

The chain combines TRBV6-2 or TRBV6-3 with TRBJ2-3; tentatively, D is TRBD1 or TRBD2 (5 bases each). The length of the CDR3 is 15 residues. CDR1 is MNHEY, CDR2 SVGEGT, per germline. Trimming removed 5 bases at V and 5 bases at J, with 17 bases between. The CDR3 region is CASSPGSAFLDTQYF. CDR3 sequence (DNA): TGTGCCAGCAGTCCAGGGAGTGCGTTTTTAGATACGCAGTATTTT.